Sequencing of this T cell receptor (beta chain) was carried out in a study of chemoradiotherapy in HPV16-positive cancers. Study-level findings and limits: For HPV16-positive patients, expanding HPV-responsive T cells associated with longer recurrence-free survival. Candidate HPV-specific clones and E7-related TCR motifs grew in tumor during treatment.

The CDR3 is 16 residues long. Deletions cut 2 bases from V and 8 bases from J, with 19 bases between. Method: immunoSEQ multiplex PCR; TCRdb's copy keeps in-frame clones and lacks some. The data contain approximately 7,000 clones, roughly 89% of them singletons. Note on this clone: The antigen is not known.

Sample: tumor tissue, taken from a patient who underwent chemoradiotherapy. This sequence originates from a human donor with HPV-associated anogenital cancer. The chain carries TRBV6-7 and TRBJ2-1; weak D call: TRBD2 (6 bases). TRBV6-7 carries the ORF label, with uncertain function. The CDR3 nucleotides read TGTGCCAGCAGTTACCCGAGGGGCGGGATACTCGATGAGCAGTTCTTC. Encoded protein: CASSYPRGGILDEQFF.